One and the same sample provided the 24 T cell receptor beta chains below, sequenced in a study of T cell responses to AZD1222 COVID-19 vaccine. Measured with immunoSEQ multiplex PCR; TCRdb has only the in-frame clones, and not every one. The repertoire holds 160,000 or so clones, with roughly 90% as singletons. The specimen was peripheral blood, collected on day 0 of AZD1222 vaccination. The source of these receptors is an adult in good health.

The chain couples TRBV5-6 to TRBJ1-1, with 8 bases matching TRBD1. Germline loops: CDR1 SGHDT, CDR2 YYEEEE. V lost 3 bases, J lost 9 bases, and 13 bases stayed unmatched. This CDR3 has 15 residues. The CDR3 bases are TGTGCCAGCAGCTCTCTGGGACAGGTCGGGGTCCAAGCTTTCTTT. Protein product: CASSSLGQVGVQAFF. The variable domain in full, with the rest retrieved from reference TRBV5-6 and TRBJ1-1, is DAGVTQSPTHLIKTRGQQVTLRCSPKSGHDTVSWYQQALGQGPQFIFQYYEEEERQRGNFPDRFSGHQFPNYSSELNVNALLLGDSALYLCASSSLGQVGVQAFFGQGTRLTVV.

The chain combines TRBV4-3 with TRBJ2-1; 11 nucleotides align to TRBD1. There are 16 residues in the CDR3. The junction had 6 bases not matched to a gene; V was cut back by 4 bases and J by 4 bases. Germline-derived CDR1 and CDR2 are LGHNA and YSLEER. The CDR3 sequence: CASSRRGQGAYNEQFF. CDR3 in DNA: TGCGCCAGCAGCCGTCGAGGACAGGGGGCTTACAATGAGCAGTTCTTC.

This chain links TRBV5-6 with TRBJ2-7; the match to TRBD1 covers 7 bases. Germline V gives CDR1 SGHDT, CDR2 YYEEEE. Trimming removed 4 bases from V and 4 bases from J; junction bases left unmatched: 8. The CDR3 is 14 amino acids. CDR3 nucleotides: TGTGCCAGCAGCACCGGGACAGCGGTATACGAGCAGTACTTC. The encoded protein is CASSTGTAVYEQYF.

This chain joins TRBV11-2 and TRBJ2-2, with D perhaps TRBD2 (5 bases). The CDR3 extends over 15 amino acids. The germline V gene has CDR1 SGHAT and CDR2 FQNNGV. V was pared by 2 bases and J by 1 base, with 8 bases between. DNA for the CDR3: TGTGCCAGCAGCTTAAGACGGGGGAACACCGGGGAGCTGTTTTTT. Its protein product is CASSLRRGNTGELFF.

The rearrangement links TRBV3-1 (or the pseudogene TRBV3-2) to TRBJ2-1, with D unresolved. V gave up 4 bases and J gave up 3 bases, with 10 bases separating them. Looked up from germline, CDR1 is LGHDT and CDR2 is YNNKEL (reference sequence). The CDR3 length is 14 residues. The CDR3 DNA is TGTGCCAGCAGCCGTAGTTCCGTCTACAATGAGCAGTTCTTC. Protein: CASSRSSVYNEQFF.

V is TRBV18 and J is TRBJ1-6, with 11 bases matching TRBD1. Germline CDR1 and CDR2: KGHSH and LQKENI. CDR3 length: 17 residues. V lost 4 bases to trimming and J lost 3 bases; unmatched junction nucleotides: 5. The CDR3 sequence: CASSRTGGPSYNSPLHF. Written as DNA, the CDR3 is TGTGCCAGCTCACGGACAGGGGGCCCTAGCTATAATTCACCCCTCCACTTT.

The CDR3 here is CATNPDTGITEAFF. Here the CDR3 DNA reads TGTGCCACCAATCCGGACACAGGGATCACTGAAGCTTTCTTT. This sequence joins TRBV28 and TRBJ1-1; tentative D call: TRBD1 (6 bases). The V gene's germline CDR1 is MDHEN and CDR2 SYDVKM. Deletions cut 10 bases from V and 4 bases from J, with 19 bases between. The CDR3 has 14 residues.

This clone was observed a handful of times. The chain combines TRBV6-2 or TRBV6-3 with TRBJ1-2; TRBD1 might be the D (6 bases). Germline V lookup: CDR1 MNHEY, CDR2 SVGEGT. The CDR3 length is 15 residues. Trimming shortened V by 6 bases and J by 6 bases, and 20 bases separated the two germline ends. CDR3 DNA: TGTGCCAGCAGCACCTTGACCAGGGGACGCAATGGCTACACCTTC. Encoded protein: CASSTLTRGRNGYTF.

The V call is TRBV15, the J call TRBJ1-1, with TRBD1 as a possible D gene (5 bases). Trimming shortened V by 4 bases and J by 1 base, and 13 bases separated the two germline ends. The CDR3 spans 15 residues. Germline V CDR1 and CDR2: LNHNV, YYDKDF (reference sequence). The CDR3 DNA reads as TGTGCCACCAGCATCCGGGACCCCAGGAACACTGAAGCTTTCTTT. Protein sequence: CATSIRDPRNTEAFF.

The gene calls are TRBV6-5 and TRBJ1-5; D not resolved. CDR1 and CDR2 (germline): MNHEY, SVGAGI. The CDR3 has 14 residues. V was trimmed by 5 bases and J by 7 bases, leaving 15 bases between them. The CDR3 here is CASSPGTLWQPQHF. The CDR3 DNA sequence: TGTGCCAGCAGTCCGGGAACCTTATGGCAGCCCCAGCATTTT.

This clone was detected once. CDR3 in amino acids: CASSQERVRGGGYTF. The CDR3, as DNA: TGCGCCAGCAGCCAAGAACGAGTAAGGGGCGGTGGCTACACCTTC. J is TRBJ1-2 and V is TRBV4-3; TRBD1 is a possible D gene (5 bases). The germline CDR1 and CDR2 sequences are LGHNA and YSLEER. This CDR3 contains 15 residues. V lost 0 bases, J lost 7 bases, and 15 bases lay in between.

The CDR3 sequence is CASSTGVQPQHF. The CDR3 DNA reads TGTGCCAGTAGTACGGGGGTCCAGCCCCAGCATTTT. V gene TRBV19 combines with J gene TRBJ1-5; D might be TRBD1 (5 bases). Trimming shortened V by 4 bases and J by 7 bases, and 8 bases separated the two germline ends. The CDR3 is 12 amino acids. The germline V gene has CDR1 LNHDA and CDR2 SQIVND (reference sequence).

J is TRBJ1-5 and V is TRBV7-8; 8 bases are a match to TRBD1. Losses at the gene ends were 5 bases for V and 3 bases for J; bases not matched to a gene: 3. The CDR3 is 14 amino acids. Germline CDR1 is SGHVS and CDR2 is FQNEAQ. The CDR3 region has the DNA TGTGCCAGCAGCGCTCAGGGGGCCAATCAGCCCCAGCATTTT. Translation gives CASSAQGANQPQHF.

CDR3: CASSEGVVPAFF. CDR3 sequence (DNA): TGTGCCAGCAGTGAGGGGGTGGTCCCAGCTTTCTTT. V and J are TRBV2 and TRBJ1-1, with D possibly matching TRBD1 (5 bases). Looked up from germline, CDR1 is SNHLY and CDR2 is FYNNEI. V was cut by 3 bases and J by 10 bases, with 12 bases left in between. The CDR3 is 12 residues long.

This CDR3 is CASSPRRQGQGGELFF. The CDR3 DNA reads TGTGCCAGCAGCCCCCGCCGACAGGGGCAGGGCGGGGAGCTGTTTTTT. J is TRBJ2-2 and V is TRBV7-6, with 8 nucleotides matching TRBD1. Germline loops: CDR1 SGHVS, CDR2 FNYEAQ. Losses at the gene ends were 5 bases for V and 7 bases for J; bases not matched to a gene: 12. The CDR3 has 16 residues.

This clone appeared once. J is TRBJ2-1 and V is TRBV7-9; tentative D call: TRBD1 (7 bases). V was clipped by 5 bases and J by 8 bases, with 19 bases between them. The CDR3 is 15 residues long. Germline-derived CDR1 and CDR2 are SEHNR and FQNEAQ (reference sequence). In DNA form, the CDR3 reads TGTGCCAGCAGCCCTGGGGCAGGGGGGATGGATGAGCAGTTCTTC. The encoded protein is CASSPGAGGMDEQFF. Together with reference TRBV7-9 and TRBJ2-1, the CDR3 gives the full variable domain: DTGVSQNPRHKITKRGQNVTFRCDPISEHNRLYWYRQTLGQGPEFLTYFQNEAQLEKSRLLSDRFSAERPKGSFSTLEIQRTEQGDSAMYLCASSPGAGGMDEQFFGPGTRLTVL.

The gene calls are TRBV9 and TRBJ1-1; D not certain. Per germline, CDR1 SGDLS and CDR2 YYNGEE. The CDR3 covers 14 residues. Trimming shortened V by 4 bases and J by 3 bases, and 13 bases separated the two germline ends. The CDR3 is CASSSQDVHTEAFF. CDR3 nucleotide sequence: TGTGCCAGCAGCTCCCAGGATGTACACACTGAAGCTTTCTTT. Looking up the rest from reference TRBV9 and TRBJ1-1 gives the full variable domain: DSGVTQTPKHLITATGQRVTLRCSPRSGDLSVYWYQQSLDQGLQFLIQYYNGEERAKGNILERFSAQQFPDLHSELNLSSLELGDSALYFCASSSQDVHTEAFFGQGTRLTVV.

This chain joins TRBV4-2 and TRBJ1-6, with TRBD1 as a possible D gene (5 bases). Germline-derived CDR1 and CDR2 are LGHNA and YNFKEQ. The V end was cut by 0 bases, the J end by 10 bases, with 16 bases between. This CDR3 region has 16 residues. CDR3 loop: CASSQDTGGTGSPLHF. CDR3 nucleotides: TGTGCCAGCAGCCAAGATACCGGGGGGACGGGGTCACCCCTCCACTTT.

The rearrangement joins TRBV28 to TRBJ2-1; D is undetermined. V lost 6 bases and J 3 bases, leaving 0 bases between the germline ends. CDR1 is MDHEN, CDR2 SYDVKM, per germline. The CDR3 extends over 10 amino acids. In DNA, the CDR3 is TGTGCCAGCAGCTACAATGAGCAGTTCTTC. Translating it yields CASSYNEQFF.

The chain carries TRBV25-1 and TRBJ2-1, with 8 bases that match TRBD2. V lost 8 bases, J lost 5 bases, and 11 bases stayed unmatched. CDR3 length: 15 amino acids. CDR1 and CDR2 from the germline V gene are MGHDK and SYGVNS. CDR3 residues: CASAVSVAGHNEQFF. In nucleotides, the CDR3 is TGTGCCAGCGCCGTGTCAGTAGCGGGACACAATGAGCAGTTCTTC.

The rearrangement joins TRBV6-5 to TRBJ1-2; D might be TRBD1 (5 bases). The CDR3 is made up of 13 amino acids. Germline V lookup: CDR1 MNHEY, CDR2 SVGAGI. Trimming stripped 11 bases from V and 2 bases from J, with 15 bases between. The CDR3: CAGRDPMNYGYTF. The CDR3 DNA reads TGTGCCGGCCGGGACCCAATGAACTATGGCTACACCTTC.

This sequence joins TRBV6-5 and TRBJ1-4, with 8 bases that match TRBD1. V gave up 2 bases and J gave up 5 bases; unmatched junction bases: 4. CDR3 size: 15 residues. Germline V lookup: CDR1 MNHEY, CDR2 SVGAGI. As DNA, the CDR3 is TGTGCCAGCAGTTACGGCGGACAGGGAAATGAAAAACTGTTTTTT. This translates into CASSYGGQGNEKLFF.

J is TRBJ2-1 and V is TRBV7-2; D is uncertain. Trimming shortened V by 2 bases and J by 3 bases, and 14 bases separated the two germline ends. Germline-derived CDR1 and CDR2 are SGHTA and FQGNSA. The CDR3 spans 16 residues. This chain's CDR3 is CASSLPHRLNYNEQFF. Here the CDR3 DNA reads TGTGCCAGCAGCTTACCTCACCGACTCAACTACAATGAGCAGTTCTTC.

The CDR3, as DNA: TGCAGTGCTAGGTCTGGTCAGCCCCAGCATTTT. Protein sequence: CSARSGQPQHF. J is TRBJ1-5 and V is TRBV20-1; D is unclear. Trimming left V 3 bases short and J 6 bases short, with 6 bases between. The CDR3 length is 11 residues. Germline V gene lookup returns CDR1 DFQATT and CDR2 SNEGSKA (reference sequence).